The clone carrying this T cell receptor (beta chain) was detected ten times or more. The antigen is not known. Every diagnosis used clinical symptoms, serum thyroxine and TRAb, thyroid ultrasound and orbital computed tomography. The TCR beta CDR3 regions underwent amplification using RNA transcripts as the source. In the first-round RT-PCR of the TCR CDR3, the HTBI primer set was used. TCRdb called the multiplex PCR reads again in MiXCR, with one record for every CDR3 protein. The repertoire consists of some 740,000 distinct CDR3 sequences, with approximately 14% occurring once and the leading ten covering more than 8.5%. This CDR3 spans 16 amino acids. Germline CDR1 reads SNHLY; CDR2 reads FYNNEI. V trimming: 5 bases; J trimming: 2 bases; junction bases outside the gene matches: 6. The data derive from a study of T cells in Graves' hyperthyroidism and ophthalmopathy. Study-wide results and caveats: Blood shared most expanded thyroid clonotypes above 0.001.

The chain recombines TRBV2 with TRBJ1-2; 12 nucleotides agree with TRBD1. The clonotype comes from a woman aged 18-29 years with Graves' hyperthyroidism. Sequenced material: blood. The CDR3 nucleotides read TGTGCCAGCAGTTCGCCGGGACAGGGGGCGAACTATGGCTACACCTTC. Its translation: CASSSPGQGANYGYTF.